The 29 T cell receptor beta chains reported below all come from one sample, sequenced in a study of T cell responses to AZD1222 COVID-19 vaccine. Profiling relied on immunoSEQ multiplex PCR, and the TCRdb table lists in-frame clones only, not all of them. The sample yields 90,000 to 100,000 clones, roughly 88% seen once. The starting material was peripheral blood, obtained 28 days after the second AZD1222 dose. These receptors originate from an adult who received the AZD1222 COVID-19 vaccine.

The chain has TRBV11-3 and TRBJ2-2, with D unclear. The V gene's germline CDR1 is SGHNT and CDR2 YENEEA. The V end lost 0 bases, the J end lost 2 bases, and 10 bases lay between the germline ends. This CDR3 region has 16 residues. In DNA form, the CDR3 reads TGTGCCAGCAGCTTAGAAGCCGACCCTAACACCGGGGAGCTGTTTTTT. This sequence encodes CASSLEADPNTGELFF.

This clone showed up just a few times. This chain links TRBV6-6 with TRBJ2-1; TRBD1 aligns across 11 bases. In germline, CDR1 is MNHNY, CDR2 SVGAGI (reference sequence). This CDR3 contains 14 residues. Losses at the gene ends were 6 bases for V and 6 bases for J; bases not matched to a gene: 4. The CDR3 DNA reads as TGTGCCAGCAGACCCGGGACAGGGGGCAATGAGCAGTTCTTC. It is translated as CASRPGTGGNEQFF.

This clone was detected once. This sequence joins TRBV28 and TRBJ2-5, with a tentative D call TRBD1 (5 bases). The CDR3 runs to 14 residues. Germline CDR1 is MDHEN and CDR2 is SYDVKM. Trimming took off 3 bases at V and 5 bases at J, with 13 bases between the two ends. CDR3 residues: CASSFPEYRETQYF. The CDR3 region has the DNA TGTGCCAGCAGTTTCCCGGAGTACAGGGAGACCCAGTACTTC. Combining the CDR3 with reference TRBV28 and TRBJ2-5 gives the whole variable domain DVKVTQSSRYLVKRTGEKVFLECVQDMDHENMFWYRQDPGLGLRLIYFSYDVKMKEKGDIPEGYSVSREKKERFSLILESASTNQTSMYLCASSFPEYRETQYFGPGTRLLVL.

The chain recombines TRBV6-1 with TRBJ1-1, with D perhaps matching TRBD1 (6 bases). The length of the CDR3 is 13 residues. Per the germline V gene, CDR1 is MNHNS and CDR2 is SASEGT. Trimming cost V 2 bases and J 8 bases, with 12 bases left between them. This CDR3 reads CASSERGQGEAFF. The CDR3 coding sequence is TGTGCCAGCAGTGAACGGGGACAAGGAGAAGCTTTCTTT.

The V call is TRBV5-1, the J call TRBJ1-1, with unresolved D. Germline CDR1 is SGHRS and CDR2 is YFSETQ. The CDR3 has 14 residues. V was clipped by 3 bases and J by 0 bases, with 9 bases between them. In nucleotides, the CDR3 is TGCGCCAGCAGCTACAGAGACATGAACACTGAAGCTTTCTTT. Its translation: CASSYRDMNTEAFF.

This chain uses TRBV11-3 with TRBJ1-6; no clear D gene. The V end lost 1 base, the J end lost 9 bases, and 10 bases lay between the germline ends. Germline assignment: CDR1 SGHNT and CDR2 YENEEA. This CDR3 is built from 14 residues. CDR3 protein: CASSLGPMGSPLHF. The CDR3 nucleotides are TGTGCCAGCAGCTTAGGCCCCATGGGTTCACCCCTCCACTTT.

As concerns this clone: This sample includes further DNA sequences coding for the same CDR3. V usage is TRBV24-1 and J usage is TRBJ2-3, with 7 bases identical to TRBD1. Germline lookup yields CDR1 KGHDR and CDR2 SFDVKD. The CDR3 covers 15 residues. J lost 1 base, V lost 1 base, and 1 base had no gene match. CDR3 sequence reads: CATSDFGQGTDTQYF. In DNA, the CDR3 is TGTGCCACCAGTGATTTCGGACAGGGCACAGATACGCAGTATTTT.

This chain links TRBV19 with TRBJ1-1, with no clear D. This CDR3 region has 17 residues. CDR1 is LNHDA, CDR2 SQIVND, per germline (reference sequence). With 6 bases removed from V and 0 bases from J, the gap between germline ends came to 20 bases. DNA for the CDR3: TGTGCCAGTAGGCCGGGCAAATCAACCGCTTTGAACACTGAAGCTTTCTTT. Its translation: CASRPGKSTALNTEAFF.

V usage is TRBV6-5 and J usage is TRBJ2-5; D is uncertain. Looked up from germline, CDR1 is MNHEY and CDR2 is SVGAGI. Trimming left V 1 base short and J 1 base short, with 7 bases between. The CDR3 runs to 14 residues. Written as DNA, the CDR3 is TGTGCCAGCAGTTACTACTCCAGCCAAGAGACCCAGTACTTC. It codes for CASSYYSSQETQYF.

The count of this clone is one. V gene TRBV11-1 combines with J gene TRBJ1-4; TRBD1 is a possible D gene (5 bases). Germline-derived CDR1 and CDR2 are SGHAT and FQDESV (reference sequence). Trimming took 3 bases from V and 2 from J, leaving 7 bases between them. This CDR3 region has 14 residues. In nucleotides, the CDR3 is TGTGCCAGCAGCTTGGGGGACACTAATGAAAAACTGTTTTTT. This sequence encodes CASSLGDTNEKLFF.

The V and J genes are TRBV29-1 and TRBJ1-1; no firm D call. There are 12 residues in the CDR3. The V gene lost 6 bases and the J gene lost 6 bases, with 14 bases spanning the gap. In germline, CDR1 is SQVTM, CDR2 ANQGSEA. The CDR3 loop is CSVRLAPPEAFF. The CDR3 bases are TGCAGCGTCCGGTTGGCTCCTCCTGAAGCTTTCTTT.

This chain's CDR3 is CASRLGALNTEAFF. For the CDR3, the DNA is TGTGCCAGTAGATTAGGTGCTTTGAACACTGAAGCTTTCTTT. The rearrangement joins TRBV19 to TRBJ1-1; D not certain. The CDR3 consists of 14 residues. Trimming shortened V by 6 bases and J by 0 bases, and 11 bases separated the two germline ends. The germline CDR1 and CDR2 sequences are LNHDA and SQIVND (reference sequence).

The rearrangement joins TRBV15 to TRBJ2-4, with D hard to call. CDR3 length: 14 residues. V was cut by 0 bases and J by 7 bases, with 10 bases left in between. The germline V gene has CDR1 LNHNV and CDR2 YYDKDF (reference sequence). This CDR3 is CATSRDGLGNIQYF. CDR3 in DNA: TGTGCCACCAGCAGAGACGGTTTAGGGAACATTCAGTACTTC.

The V call is TRBV18, the J call TRBJ1-1, with D unclear. V was cut by 3 bases and J by 5 bases, with 10 bases left in between. There are 13 residues in the CDR3. From germline, CDR1 is KGHSH and CDR2 LQKENI. The CDR3 protein is CASSPLEVTEAFF. The CDR3 DNA reads TGTGCCAGCTCACCCCTAGAGGTTACTGAAGCTTTCTTT.

V gene TRBV5-1 combines with J gene TRBJ1-2, with 8 bases identical to TRBD1. The V gene's germline CDR1 is SGHRS and CDR2 YFSETQ. CDR3 length equals 17 residues. Unmatched junction bases numbered 15, after V lost 0 bases and J lost 8 bases. CDR3 sequence: CASSLEGVATGAGGYTF. Written as DNA, the CDR3 is TGCGCCAGCAGCTTGGAAGGTGTTGCGACAGGGGCGGGAGGCTACACCTTC.

This rearrangement joins TRBV2 to TRBJ1-3; 7 bases map to TRBD1. The V and J ends lost 4 bases and 2 bases, in that order; junction bases with no gene match: 11. CDR3 length equals 17 residues. Per the germline V gene, CDR1 is SNHLY and CDR2 is FYNNEI. The CDR3 DNA sequence: TGTGCCAGCAGTGCTTCCCCCATCAGGGGGGCTGGAAACACCATATATTTT. Its protein is CASSASPIRGAGNTIYF. The full variable domain, its missing parts supplied by reference TRBV2 and TRBJ1-3, is EPEVTQTPSHQVTQMGQEVILRCVPISNHLYFYWYRQILGQKVEFLVSFYNNEISEKSEIFDDQFSVERPDGSNFTLKIRSTKLEDSAMYFCASSASPIRGAGNTIYFGEGSWLTVV.

This clone showed up many times. The chain uses TRBV25-1 and TRBJ2-2; TRBD1 might be the D (5 bases). The CDR3 runs to 14 residues. Germline V gene sequence: CDR1 MGHDK, CDR2 SYGVNS. V was cut by 1 base and J by 3 bases, with 6 bases left in between. The CDR3 sequence: CASSESRDTGELFF. Written as DNA, the CDR3 is TGTGCCAGCAGTGAATCCAGGGACACCGGGGAGCTGTTTTTT.

The count of this clone is one. The chain joins TRBV7-3 to TRBJ2-3; 9 nucleotides align to TRBD2. CDR3 length equals 15 residues. V gave up 2 bases and J gave up 5 bases; unmatched junction bases: 5. Germline CDR1 and CDR2: SGHTA and FQGTGA. Written as DNA, the CDR3 is TGTGCCAGCAGCTTATTAGCGGGGGTTATAGATACGCAGTATTTT. Its translation: CASSLLAGVIDTQYF.

The rearrangement links TRBV5-1 to TRBJ1-2; D may be TRBD1 (5 bases). Trimming took 0 bases from V and 7 from J, leaving 13 bases between them. Germline CDR1 is SGHRS and CDR2 is YFSETQ. The CDR3 has 14 residues. CDR3 sequence: CASSLDWGDPGYTF. CDR3 bases: TGCGCCAGCAGCTTGGATTGGGGGGACCCTGGCTACACCTTC.

This chain's CDR3 is CATSRAGRTNEKLFF. The CDR3 nucleotides read TGTGCCACCAGCAGGGCCGGGAGAACTAATGAAAAACTGTTTTTT. The genes are TRBV15 and TRBJ1-4; D is unclear. This CDR3 is built from 15 residues. The V gene lost 3 bases and the J gene lost 1 base, with 9 bases spanning the gap. From germline, CDR1 is LNHNV and CDR2 YYDKDF (reference sequence).

The rearrangement uses TRBV9 and TRBJ2-1; 8 bases are shared with TRBD2. In germline, CDR1 is SGDLS, CDR2 YYNGEE. This CDR3 has 18 amino acids. J gave up 0 bases and V 0 bases, and 8 bases lay outside the gene matches. The DNA for the CDR3 is TGTGCCAGCAGCGTAGATACGTCGGCGGGGGGCTCCTACAATGAGCAGTTCTTC. This sequence encodes CASSVDTSAGGSYNEQFF.

This clone showed up just a few times. This chain uses TRBV4-2 with TRBJ2-7; tentatively, D is TRBD1 or TRBD2 (5 bases each). Germline V gene sequence: CDR1 LGHNA, CDR2 YNFKEQ. The CDR3 sequence is 14 residues long. CDR3 loop: CASSQGLGTVGTSV. DNA for the CDR3: TGTGCCAGCAGCCAAGGGCTCGGGACGGTCGGTACGAGCGTC.

The rearrangement links TRBV12-3 or TRBV12-4 to TRBJ2-4, with 7 bases fitting TRBD2. J was trimmed by 5 bases and V by 4 bases; bases with no gene match: 2. CDR3 length: 13 residues. CDR3 bases: TGTGCCAGCAGTTCTAGCGGAGAAAACATTCAGTACTTC. Encoded protein: CASSSSGENIQYF.

This clone was observed a few times. This sequence joins TRBV4-2 and TRBJ1-1, with 10 nucleotides matching TRBD1. There are 14 residues in the CDR3. CDR1 LGHNA and CDR2 YNFKEQ come from the germline V gene. V was clipped by 1 base and J by 8 bases; unmatched bases: 4. In DNA, the CDR3 is TGTGCCAGCAGCCAAGGTGGACAGGGGGTAGAAGCTTTCTTT. As protein: CASSQGGQGVEAFF.

The V gene is TRBV7-3, the J gene TRBJ1-3; a possible D gene is TRBD1 (5 bases). CDR1 is SGHTA, CDR2 FQGTGA, per germline. V was pared by 11 bases and J by 0 bases, with 14 bases between. This CDR3 spans 14 amino acids. The CDR3 DNA is TGTGCCCGCTGGGGGTGCCGCTCTGGAAACACCATATATTTT. Translating gives CARWGCRSGNTIYF.

The J gene is TRBJ2-5, the V gene TRBV6-2 or TRBV6-3, with 8 bases fitting TRBD1. Looked up from germline, CDR1 is MNHEY and CDR2 is SVGEGT. Trimming cost V 2 bases and J 2 bases; bases outside gene matches: 7. This CDR3 is 16 amino acids long. CDR3: CASSYHGQGEQETQYF. The CDR3 region has the DNA TGTGCCAGCAGTTACCACGGACAGGGCGAGCAAGAGACCCAGTACTTC.

The rearrangement uses TRBV19 and TRBJ1-1; 11 nucleotides align to TRBD1. The trim removed 3 bases at V and 5 bases at J, leaving 8 bases unmatched. Germline assignment: CDR1 LNHDA and CDR2 SQIVND (reference sequence). The CDR3 is 16 amino acids. The CDR3 sequence is CASSILGTGGHTEAFF. For the CDR3, the DNA is TGTGCCAGTAGTATTCTAGGGACAGGGGGGCATACTGAAGCTTTCTTT.

J is TRBJ2-3 and V is TRBV9; D remains unclear. CDR1 is SGDLS and CDR2 is YYNGEE in the germline V gene. The CDR3 loop spans 15 amino acids. V was clipped by 0 bases and J by 0 bases, with 8 bases between them. The CDR3 sequence is CASSVEARSTDTQYF. The CDR3 nucleotides read TGTGCCAGCAGCGTAGAGGCTAGGAGCACAGATACGCAGTATTTT.

The rearrangement joins TRBV19 to TRBJ2-3, with D uncertain. Per the germline V gene, CDR1 is LNHDA and CDR2 is SQIVND (reference sequence). The CDR3 sequence is 14 residues long. V shed 8 bases and J shed 2 bases, with 14 bases lying between them. For the CDR3, the DNA is TGTGCCAGTTGGAACCGCCATGACACAGATACGCAGTATTTT. It is translated as CASWNRHDTDTQYF.